These T cell receptor beta chains were read from a single sample in a study of a mutant IDH1 vaccine in newly diagnosed glioma. Only in-frame clones appear in the TCRdb table, and some are missing; sequencing was by immunoSEQ multiplex PCR. The table lists tens of thousands of clones, about 90% of them singletons. Their target antigens are unknown. The sample in question was PBMCs, obtained from a glioma patient whose treatment included an IDH1 peptide vaccine. The receptors stem from a young man with glioma. Both conserved end residues are part of each CDR3.

V	CDR3
TRBV10-2	CASSRDTANSPLHF
TRBV5-4	CASSGGRTGVGYEQYF
TRBV7-9	CASSSTDAIQPQHF
TRBV4-3	CASSQLTGRRYEQYF
TRBV29-1	CSAAGQMNTGELFF
TRBV29-1	CSVVGQTTQETQYF
TRBV7-2	CASSFQGQGGGNTIYF
TRBV6-5	CASSSPGPHNEQFF
TRBV6-5	CASSYRDSGYGYTF
TRBV5-1	CASSNIAGASYEQYF
TRBV20-1	CSASKGTEAFF
TRBV30	CAWRSTGVSYEQYF
TRBV6-1	CASCSELGVSPLHF
TRBV7-9	CASSLQGSSYNEQFF
TRBV5-5	CASSLADYSGNTIYF
TRBV6-6	CASSPLRGSTDTQYF
TRBV19	CASSIWATGELFF
TRBV7-2	CASTGTSGHDYNEQFF
TRBV19	CASSIGQGLSYEQYF
TRBV19	CASREDGRGNQPQHF